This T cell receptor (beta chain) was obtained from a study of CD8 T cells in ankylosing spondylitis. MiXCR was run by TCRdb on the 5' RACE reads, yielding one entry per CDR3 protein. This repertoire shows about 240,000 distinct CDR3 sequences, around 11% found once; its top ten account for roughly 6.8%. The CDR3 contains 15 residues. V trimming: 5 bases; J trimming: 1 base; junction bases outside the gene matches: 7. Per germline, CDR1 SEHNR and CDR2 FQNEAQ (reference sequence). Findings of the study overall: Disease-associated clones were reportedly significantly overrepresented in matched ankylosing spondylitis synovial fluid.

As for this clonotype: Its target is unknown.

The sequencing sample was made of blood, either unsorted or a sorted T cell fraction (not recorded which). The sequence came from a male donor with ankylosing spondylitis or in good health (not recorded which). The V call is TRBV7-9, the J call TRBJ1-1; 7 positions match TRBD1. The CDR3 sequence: CASSSEGAPNTEAFF. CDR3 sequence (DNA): TGTGCCAGCAGCAGCGAGGGGGCCCCGAACACTGAAGCTTTCTTT.